This entry describes one TCR beta chain. Its antigen specificity is not known. No base quality information exists; no much larger clone differs at one position. The cysteine opens and the phenylalanine closes a CDR3 of 12 amino acids. The read is trimmed to its CDR3 DNA, 36 bases read in frame from base 1. Via the germline V gene, CDR1 is SQVTM and CDR2 ANQGSEA. V lost 7 bases and J lost 8 bases; the stretch between them is 15 bases long. The data stem from a study of T cells after yellow fever vaccination (dated by TCRdb to the late 2010s). About the full investigation: The SMART-Seq v4 Ultra Low Input RNA kit was used to prepare libraries from fractions with low cell numbers. To track T-cell clones before and after primary and booster YFV17D yellow fever vaccination, bulk TCR alpha and beta repertoires were sequenced longitudinally. The cohort comprised two healthy male donors, one aged 18 to 29 and one aged 30 to 40 years. Blood samples were taken at several timepoints before and after primary and secondary immunization, and bulk PBMC replicates and cell subsets were isolated. Study-level results and caveats: A small share of clonotypes occurred in both CD4 and CD8 compartments, likely arising from convergent recombination. The study included only two donors, which limits how far the findings can be generalized. FACS-sorted repertoires could contain abundant contaminating clonotypes from the bulk population, so computational filtering was required. Most clones expanded after primary vaccination were re-detected after the booster (approximately 96% of CD4 and around 88% of CD8), suggesting broad memory maintenance. Compared with the primary T-cell response, the secondary T-cell response was faster but weaker, reaching its peak on day 5 rather than on day 15.

The meaning of the sample's treatment or condition label: live attenuated yellow fever vaccine strain. PBMCs were isolated from peripheral blood using a standard Ficoll-Paque protocol. Dynabeads CD4 and CD8 positive selection kits were used to isolate the CD4 and CD8 T-cell fractions. TriZol was used to extract RNA from bulk PBMCs, from CD4 and CD8 fractions, and from dextramer-positive and dextramer-negative fractions. The run used an Illumina NovaSeq 6000. TCR cDNA was made using 5'RACE template switching, a step that added a universal primer site and unique molecular identifiers. Priming for cDNA synthesis came from both the TCR alpha and TCR beta constant segments. Library amplification involved two PCR steps, and the second step added sample barcodes and sequencing adapters. Libraries were sequenced on Illumina HiSeq 2500 (2x100 bp) or NovaSeq (2x150 bp). The study's own analysis went as follows. MIGEC handled demultiplexing of reads and collapsing into UMI consensus sequences, while MiXCR performed V(D)J alignment. Clonotypes responding to the vaccine were identified with edgeR on replicate PBMC samples, with the criteria of FDR below 0.01 and a log2 fold change above 5 up to day 15. CD4 or CD8 identity was assigned to each bulk clonotype according to whether the clonotype was present at higher abundance in the sequenced CD4 repertoire or the sequenced CD8 repertoire. TCRdb trimmed the raw reads at Q25, called clones with MiXCR and kept productive beta chains. Rows matching on CDR3 protein sequence are summarized as one entry with the most common DNA and genes. The V and J calls were not made by the authors but by TCRdb's processing. This sample comprises 100,000 to 150,000 distinct CDR3 sequences, roughly 15% of them detected only once. 40% to 45% of the sample is taken by the ten largest.

Sample: CD8+ T cells sorted from PBMCs, taken 5 days after the yellow fever booster vaccination. This TCR came from a man aged 18 to 30 who received the YFV17D yellow fever vaccine. The chain joins TRBV29-1 to TRBJ2-1; the D gene assignment is ambiguous. The CDR3 region reads CSGAADGDEQFF. The nucleotides are TGCAGCGGGGCGGCCGACGGCGATGAGCAGTTCTTC.